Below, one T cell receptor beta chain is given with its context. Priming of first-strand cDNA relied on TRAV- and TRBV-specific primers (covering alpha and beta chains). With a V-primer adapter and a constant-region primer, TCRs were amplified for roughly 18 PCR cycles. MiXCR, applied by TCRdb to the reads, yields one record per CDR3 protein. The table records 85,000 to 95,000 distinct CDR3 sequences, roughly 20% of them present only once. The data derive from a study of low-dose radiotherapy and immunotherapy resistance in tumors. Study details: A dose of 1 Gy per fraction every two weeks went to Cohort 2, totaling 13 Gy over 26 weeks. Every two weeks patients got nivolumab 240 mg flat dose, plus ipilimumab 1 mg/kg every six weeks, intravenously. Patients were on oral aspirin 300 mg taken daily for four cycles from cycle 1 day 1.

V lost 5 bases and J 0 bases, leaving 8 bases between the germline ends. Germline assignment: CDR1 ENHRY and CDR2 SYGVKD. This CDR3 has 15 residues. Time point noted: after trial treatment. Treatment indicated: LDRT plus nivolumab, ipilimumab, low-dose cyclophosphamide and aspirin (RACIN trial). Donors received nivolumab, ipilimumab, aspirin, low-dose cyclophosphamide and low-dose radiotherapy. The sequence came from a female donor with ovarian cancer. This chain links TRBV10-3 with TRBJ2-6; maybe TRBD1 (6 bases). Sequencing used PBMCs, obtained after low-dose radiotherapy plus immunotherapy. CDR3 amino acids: CAISKDSSGANVLTF. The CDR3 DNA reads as TGTGCCATCAGTAAGGACAGCTCTGGGGCCAACGTCCTGACTTTC.